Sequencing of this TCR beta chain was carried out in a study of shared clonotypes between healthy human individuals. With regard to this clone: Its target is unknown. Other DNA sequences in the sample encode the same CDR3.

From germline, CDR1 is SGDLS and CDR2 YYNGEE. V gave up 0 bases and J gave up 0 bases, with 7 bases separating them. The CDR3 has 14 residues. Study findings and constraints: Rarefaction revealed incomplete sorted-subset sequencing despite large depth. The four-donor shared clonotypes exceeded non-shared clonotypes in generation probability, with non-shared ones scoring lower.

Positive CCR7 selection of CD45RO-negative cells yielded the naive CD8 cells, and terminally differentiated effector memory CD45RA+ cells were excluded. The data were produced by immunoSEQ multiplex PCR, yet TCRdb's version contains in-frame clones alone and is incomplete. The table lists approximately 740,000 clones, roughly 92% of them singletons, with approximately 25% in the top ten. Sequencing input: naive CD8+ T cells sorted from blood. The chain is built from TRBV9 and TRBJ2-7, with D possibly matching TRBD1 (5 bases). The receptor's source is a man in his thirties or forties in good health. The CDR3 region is CASSVGDSSYEQYF. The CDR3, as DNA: TGTGCCAGCAGCGTAGGAGACAGCTCCTACGAGCAGTACTTC.